This TCR beta chain was sequenced during a study of vaccination effects on CD4 cells after COVID-19. Findings and limits, study-wide: Sampling in the study covered few convalescent patients and included no early post-infection timepoints.

J gave up 5 bases and V 2 bases, and 5 bases lay outside the gene matches. This CDR3 contains 14 residues. CDR1 is SGHTA and CDR2 is FQGNSA in the germline V gene. The repertoire was sequenced with immunoSEQ multiplex PCR; TCRdb's copy has only in-frame clones and lacks some. This table has some 40,000 clones, about four fifths appearing once. Isolation of CD4+ T cells took place after 10 days of culture. Notes on this clone: Its antigen is not known.

Here the sequenced sample was CD4+ T cells from PBMCs cultured without peptide, taken before COVID-19 vaccination. The rearrangement uses TRBV7-2 and TRBJ1-1; 7 nucleotides agree with TRBD1. The receptor was derived from a human donor who received a COVID-19 vaccine. CDR3 in amino acids: CASSLTGTATEAFF. The CDR3 DNA sequence: TGTGCCAGCAGCTTAACCGGGACAGCTACTGAAGCTTTCTTT.